This TCR beta chain was observed in a study of cytomegalovirus exposure and HLA in healthy donors. Study-wide background: Assignment to the Caucasian-associated ancestry cluster applied to less than 85% of the approximately 400 genotyped donors. Study findings and constraints: For most TCR sequences rarity was the rule, although some public TCRs occurred in many donors.

The CDR3 runs to 16 residues. This clone came up once. Its antigen is not known. Donors sampled were nominally healthy, though unrecorded immune exposures were likely. Vbeta (60) and Jbeta (13) primers were used in the PCR. TCRdb's copy holds only in-frame clones and misses some; the assay was immunoSEQ multiplex PCR. The data show fewer than 250,000 clones, 70% to 75% seen once. This sequence originates from a man in his thirties or forties in good health and CMV-seropositive. The chain couples TRBV21-1 to TRBJ2-5; the table gives TRBD1 as D, unverified against the DNA. TRBV21-1 is marked as a pseudogene. The sequenced sample consisted of PBMCs. DNA of the CDR3: TGTGCCAGCAGCAAAAAAGGCCGGCAGGGTCCAGAGACCCAGTACTTC. This encodes CASSKKGRQGPETQYF.